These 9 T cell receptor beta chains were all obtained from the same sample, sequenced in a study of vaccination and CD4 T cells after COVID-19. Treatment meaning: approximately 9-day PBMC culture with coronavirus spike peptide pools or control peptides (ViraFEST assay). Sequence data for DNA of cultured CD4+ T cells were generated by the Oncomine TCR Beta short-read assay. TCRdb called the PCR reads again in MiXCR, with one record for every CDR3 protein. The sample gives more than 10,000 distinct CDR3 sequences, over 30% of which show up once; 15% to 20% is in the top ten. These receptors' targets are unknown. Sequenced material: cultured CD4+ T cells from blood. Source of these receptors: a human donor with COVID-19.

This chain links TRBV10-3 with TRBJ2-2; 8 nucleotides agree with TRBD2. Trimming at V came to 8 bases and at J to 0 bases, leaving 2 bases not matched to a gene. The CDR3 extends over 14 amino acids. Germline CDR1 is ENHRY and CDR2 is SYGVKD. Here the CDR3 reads CAIRAGANTGELFF. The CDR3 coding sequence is TGTGCCATCCGAGCGGGGGCGAACACCGGGGAGCTGTTTTTT.

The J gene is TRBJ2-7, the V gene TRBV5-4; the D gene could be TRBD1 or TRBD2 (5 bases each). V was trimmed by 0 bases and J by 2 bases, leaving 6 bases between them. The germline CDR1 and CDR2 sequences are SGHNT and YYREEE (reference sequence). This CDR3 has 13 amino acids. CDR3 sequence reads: CASSLGGTYEQYF. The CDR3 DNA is TGTGCCAGCAGCTTGGGGGGGACCTACGAGCAGTACTTC. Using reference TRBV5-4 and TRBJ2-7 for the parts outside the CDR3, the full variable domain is ETGVTQSPTHLIKTRGQQVTLRCSSQSGHNTVSWYQQALGQGPQFIFQYYREEENGRGNFPPRFSGLQFPNYSSELNVNALELDDSALYLCASSLGGTYEQYFGPGTRLTVT.

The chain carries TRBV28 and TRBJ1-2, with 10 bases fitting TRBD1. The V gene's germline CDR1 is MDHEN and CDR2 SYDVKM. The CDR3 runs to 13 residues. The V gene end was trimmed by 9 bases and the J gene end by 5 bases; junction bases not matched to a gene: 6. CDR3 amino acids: CASVPGQGYGYTF. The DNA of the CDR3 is TGTGCCAGTGTCCCGGGACAGGGGTATGGCTACACCTTC.

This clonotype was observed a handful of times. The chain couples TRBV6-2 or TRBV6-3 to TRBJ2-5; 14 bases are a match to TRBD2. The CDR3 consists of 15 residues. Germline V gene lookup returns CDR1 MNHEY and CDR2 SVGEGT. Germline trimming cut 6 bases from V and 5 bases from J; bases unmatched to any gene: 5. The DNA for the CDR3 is TGTGCCAGCAGCCGGACTAGCGGGGGGTATGAGACCCAGTACTTC. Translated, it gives CASSRTSGGYETQYF.

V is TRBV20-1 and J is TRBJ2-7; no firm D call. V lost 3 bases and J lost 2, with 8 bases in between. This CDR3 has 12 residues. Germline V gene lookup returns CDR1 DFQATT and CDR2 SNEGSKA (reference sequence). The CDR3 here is CSASPITYEQYF. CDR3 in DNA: TGCAGTGCTAGCCCGATTACCTACGAGCAGTACTTC.

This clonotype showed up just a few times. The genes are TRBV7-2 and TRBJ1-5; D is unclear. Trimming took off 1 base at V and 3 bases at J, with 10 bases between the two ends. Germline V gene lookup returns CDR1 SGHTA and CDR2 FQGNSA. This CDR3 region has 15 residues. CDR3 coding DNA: TGTGCCAGCAGCTTAGGGTCCGATTTCAATCAGCCCCAGCATTTT. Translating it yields CASSLGSDFNQPQHF. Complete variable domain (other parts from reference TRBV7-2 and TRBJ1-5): GAGVSQSPSNKVTEKGKDVELRCDPISGHTALYWYRQSLGQGLEFLIYFQGNSAPDKSGLPSDRFSAERTGGSVSTLTIQRTQQEDSAVYLCASSLGSDFNQPQHFGDGTRLSIL.

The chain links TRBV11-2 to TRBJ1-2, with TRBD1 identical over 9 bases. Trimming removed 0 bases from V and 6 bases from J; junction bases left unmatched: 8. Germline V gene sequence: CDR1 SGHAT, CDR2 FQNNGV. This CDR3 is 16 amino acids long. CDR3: CASSLDRRTGGNGYTF. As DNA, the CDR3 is TGTGCCAGCAGCTTAGATAGGCGAACAGGGGGCAATGGCTACACCTTC.

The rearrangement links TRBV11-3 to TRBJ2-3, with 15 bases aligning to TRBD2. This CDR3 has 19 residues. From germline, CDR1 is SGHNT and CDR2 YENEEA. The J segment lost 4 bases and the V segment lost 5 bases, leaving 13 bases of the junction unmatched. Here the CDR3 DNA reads TGTGCCAGCAGCCCCCCTCGCGGACTAGCGGGGGGGCCATCAGATACGCAGTATTTT. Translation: CASSPPRGLAGGPSDTQYF.

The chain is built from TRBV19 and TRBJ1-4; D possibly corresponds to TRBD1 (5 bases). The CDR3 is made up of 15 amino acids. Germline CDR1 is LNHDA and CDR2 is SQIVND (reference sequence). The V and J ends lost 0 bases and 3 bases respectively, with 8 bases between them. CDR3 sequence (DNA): TGTGCCAGTAGTATAGATCCCAGGGCTAATGAAAAACTGTTTTTT. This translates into CASSIDPRANEKLFF.